The T cell receptor (beta chain) under discussion was sequenced for a study of blood T cell repertoires in COVID-19. Study as a whole: Collection of acute and convalescent COVID-19 samples took place in the United States, Italy and Spain. The cDNA or gDNA used as material had been derived from T cells, B-cell-depleted T cells, or PBMCs.

Original analysis: Reference gene primer amplification gave nucleated cell count estimates. Profiled with immunoSEQ multiplex PCR; TCRdb holds only in-frame clones, not every one. V and J calls and clone size are those listed in that table; D and trimming were worked out from the DNA. Of 230,000 or so clones listed, 84% are singletons. CDR1 and CDR2 (germline): GTSNPN, SVGIG (reference sequence). This CDR3 has 12 amino acids. The V end lost 6 bases, the J end lost 3 bases, and 12 bases lay between the germline ends. The sequencing sample was made of peripheral blood. The chain joins TRBV30 to TRBJ2-7; tentatively, D is TRBD2 (6 bases). This receptor was taken from a man aged 40-50 years who had recovered from COVID-19. The CDR3 is CACVAGSYEQYF. In DNA form, the CDR3 reads TGTGCCTGCGTGGCGGGAAGCTACGAGCAGTACTTC.